Here is one TCR beta chain with its context. Its antigen is undetermined. The junction shows a germline mismatch at one end, possibly a read error. Random hexamers were used to reverse transcribe an amount of about 0.45 to 1 ug RNA. TCR beta CDR3 was amplified by immunoSEQ covering 54 Vbeta and 13 Jbeta. TCRdb reprocessed the immunoSEQ multiplex PCR reads with MiXCR, giving one entry per CDR3 protein. The sample includes 150,000 to 200,000 distinct CDR3 sequences, around 92% of them seen just once. Looked up from germline, CDR1 is DFQATT and CDR2 is SNEGSKA (reference sequence). The CDR3 spans 13 residues. CD8+ and CD4+ T cells circulating in blood were sequenced for TCR beta. TEMRA cells were FACS-enriched and CD8+ and CD4+ T cells negatively isolated. The sample belongs to a study of CD8 T cells in Susac syndrome. Study-level findings and limits: The study conceded that its TCR sequencing and HLA analysis involved relatively few individuals.

V gene TRBV20-1 combines with J gene TRBJ1-2, with D tentatively TRBD1 (6 bases). Sequencing was carried out using CD4+ T cells from PBMCs. The origin of this receptor is a human donor in good health. The CDR3 nucleotides read TGCAGTGCCAGAGCGCAGGGGAACTATGGCTACACCTTC. Translation gives CSARAQGNYGYTF.